This is a list of T cell receptor beta chains from one sample in a study of T cell responses to AZD1222 COVID-19 vaccine. The assay was immunoSEQ multiplex PCR, and TCRdb's table has in-frame clones only and misses some. The sample contains about 140,000 clones, over 90% of which appear only once. The sequencing here drew on peripheral blood, taken on day 0 of MenACWY control vaccination. The receptor set was obtained from an adult in good health. Each CDR3 is given with its conserved first and last residue. The D gene is left open where the match is weak. A clone size is listed for some rows: how often the clone was seen (once, few, many), or a class if it is expanded.

CDR3: CASSIGTGGSTEAFF; DNA: TGTGCCAGTAGTATCGGGACAGGGGGATCTACTGAAGCTTTCTTT; J: TRBJ1-1; D: TRBD1; size: .; V: TRBV19
CDR3: CASSQGPNTDTQYF; DNA: TGTGCCAGCAGCCAAGGGCCAAACACAGATACGCAGTATTTT; J: TRBJ2-3; D: .; size: .; V: TRBV3-1/TRBV3-2
CDR3: CASSPPPLAGDGYTF; DNA: TGTGCCAGCTCACCACCCCCTCTTGCCGGGGATGGCTACACCTTC; J: TRBJ1-2; D: .; size: .; V: TRBV18
CDR3: CASKITGDYGYTF; DNA: TGCGCCAGCAAAATCACGGGGGACTATGGCTACACCTTC; J: TRBJ1-2; D: .; size: .; V: TRBV5-1
CDR3: CASSLDLGAGYGYTF; DNA: TGTGCCAGCAGCTTAGATCTGGGGGCGGGTTATGGCTACACCTTC; J: TRBJ1-2; D: .; size: once; V: TRBV7-2
CDR3: CASTTALRTLNSPLHF; DNA: TGTGCCAGCACCACTGCACTTCGGACTCTTAATTCACCCCTCCACTTT; J: TRBJ1-6; D: .; size: .; V: TRBV27
CDR3: CATSRVFLNTEAFF; DNA: TGTGCCACCAGCAGAGTTTTTCTGAACACTGAAGCTTTCTTT; J: TRBJ1-1; D: .; size: .; V: TRBV15
CDR3: CATSDKRQNTEAFF; DNA: TGTGCCACCAGTGACAAGCGACAGAACACTGAAGCTTTCTTT; J: TRBJ1-1; D: .; size: .; V: TRBV24-1
CDR3: CAWSVIIRTSGSGETQYF; DNA: TGTGCCTGGAGTGTTATAATACGGACTAGCGGGAGTGGGGAGACCCAGTACTTC; J: TRBJ2-5; D: TRBD2; size: .; V: TRBV30
CDR3: CASSQTDQPQHF; DNA: TGTGCCAGCAGCCAAACCGATCAGCCCCAGCATTTT; J: TRBJ1-5; D: .; size: once; V: TRBV28
CDR3: CASSVQGNQPQHF; DNA: TGCGCCAGCAGCGTACAGGGGAATCAGCCCCAGCATTTT; J: TRBJ1-5; D: TRBD1; size: .; V: TRBV5-1
CDR3: CASSPAGETQYF; DNA: TGCGCCAGCAGCCCGGCTGGAGAGACCCAGTACTTC; J: TRBJ2-5; D: .; size: .; V: TRBV5-1
CDR3: CASSPRLAGYSYNEQFF; DNA: TGTGCCAGCTCACCACGACTAGCGGGATACTCCTACAATGAGCAGTTCTTC; J: TRBJ2-1; D: TRBD2; size: .; V: TRBV18
CDR3: CAITPAGGFGQPQHF; DNA: TGTGCCATTACCCCCGCTGGGGGCTTTGGTCAGCCCCAGCATTTT; J: TRBJ1-5; D: .; size: .; V: TRBV2
CDR3: CASSAGTTGIGYTF; DNA: TGTGCCAGCAGCGCCGGAACGACAGGGATTGGCTACACCTTC; J: TRBJ1-2; D: TRBD1; size: .; V: TRBV7-3
CDR3: CASSPSFAGSRGYTF; DNA: TGTGCCAGCAGCCCCAGCTTCGCAGGGTCTCGCGGCTACACCTTC; J: TRBJ1-2; D: .; size: .; V: TRBV6-5
CDR3: CASSRTGGGYTF; DNA: TGCGCCAGCAGCCGGACAGGTGGGGGCTACACCTTC; J: TRBJ1-2; D: TRBD1; size: .; V: TRBV5-1
CDR3: CASSLAPGQGFVPLHF; DNA: TGTGCCAGCAGCTTAGCGCCGGGACAGGGCTTTGTACCCCTCCACTTT; J: TRBJ1-6; D: TRBD1; size: .; V: TRBV7-2
CDR3: CATSAGLGPQHF; DNA: TGTGCCACCAGTGCCGGGCTGGGGCCCCAGCATTTT; J: TRBJ1-5; D: .; size: .; V: TRBV24-1
CDR3: CASSLGPYYNEQFF; DNA: TGTGCCAGCAGTCTTGGCCCGTACTACAATGAGCAGTTCTTC; J: TRBJ2-1; D: .; size: .; V: TRBV5-8
CDR3: CASSQMGAGSSDTQYF; DNA: TGTGCCAGCAGCCAGATGGGAGCCGGGTCTTCGGATACGCAGTATTTT; J: TRBJ2-3; D: .; size: .; V: TRBV4-2
CDR3: CASSPYREREEQFF; DNA: TGTGCCAGCAGCCCGTACAGGGAGCGAGAAGAGCAGTTCTTC; J: TRBJ2-1; D: .; size: .; V: TRBV3-1/TRBV3-2
CDR3: CASSPLSSYEQYF; DNA: TGTGCCAGCAGCCCACTCAGCTCCTACGAGCAGTACTTC; J: TRBJ2-7; D: .; size: .; V: TRBV5-4
CDR3: CASSPPAGAGGMNEQFF; DNA: TGTGCCAGCAGCCCCCCAGCAGGAGCGGGGGGGATGAATGAGCAGTTCTTC; J: TRBJ2-1; D: TRBD2; size: .; V: TRBV5-4
CDR3: CASSLGDFAGNTIYF; DNA: TGTGCCAGCAGCTTAGGGGATTTCGCTGGAAACACCATATATTTT; J: TRBJ1-3; D: .; size: .; V: TRBV7-8
CDR3: CASTFGSGKGTGELFF; DNA: TGTGCCAGCACATTCGGGTCAGGGAAAGGGACCGGGGAGCTGTTTTTT; J: TRBJ2-2; D: .; size: .; V: TRBV2
CDR3: CASRETRETQYF; DNA: TGTGCCAGCAGGGAAACTCGGGAGACCCAGTACTTC; J: TRBJ2-5; D: .; size: .; V: TRBV6-6
CDR3: CASSSGTANYGYTF; DNA: TGTGCCAGCAGTTCGGGGACTGCTAACTATGGCTACACCTTC; J: TRBJ1-2; D: .; size: .; V: TRBV28
CDR3: CASSAQRYGYTF; DNA: TGTGCCAGCAGTGCGCAGAGGTATGGCTACACCTTC; J: TRBJ1-2; D: .; size: .; V: TRBV2
CDR3: CASSLVVGPSGSHADTQYF; DNA: TGTGCCAGCAGCTTAGTTGTAGGGCCTAGCGGGAGTCACGCAGATACGCAGTATTTT; J: TRBJ2-3; D: TRBD2; size: .; V: TRBV7-8
CDR3: CASSEALVGYEYGYTF; DNA: TGTGCCAGCAGTGAAGCGCTGGTGGGTTATGAATATGGCTACACCTTC; J: TRBJ1-2; D: .; size: .; V: TRBV6-1
CDR3: CASSYYSQHENTEAFF; DNA: TGTGCCAGCAGTTACTATTCTCAGCACGAGAACACTGAAGCTTTCTTT; J: TRBJ1-1; D: .; size: .; V: TRBV6-5
CDR3: CATSDEGRSTDTQYF; DNA: TGTGCCACCAGTGATGAAGGCCGTAGCACAGATACGCAGTATTTT; J: TRBJ2-3; D: .; size: .; V: TRBV24-1
CDR3: CASSLIAGGGSYEQYF; DNA: TGCGCCAGCAGCTTGATAGCGGGAGGAGGATCCTACGAGCAGTACTTC; J: TRBJ2-7; D: TRBD2; size: .; V: TRBV5-1
CDR3: CASLKDRMNTEAFF; DNA: TGTGCCAGTCTCAAGGACAGGATGAACACTGAAGCTTTCTTT; J: TRBJ1-1; D: TRBD1; size: .; V: TRBV19
CDR3: CASSSGRAPYGYTF; DNA: TGTGCCAGCAGCTCCGGTAGGGCCCCCTATGGCTACACCTTC; J: TRBJ1-2; D: .; size: .; V: TRBV5-4
CDR3: CASSLWAAGERGDNEQFF; DNA: TGTGCCAGCAGCTTATGGGCCGCGGGGGAGCGGGGGGACAATGAGCAGTTCTTC; J: TRBJ2-1; D: TRBD2; size: .; V: TRBV7-8
CDR3: CASRGQGAGEQYF; DNA: TGTGCCAGCAGGGGACAGGGGGCGGGGGAGCAGTACTTC; J: TRBJ2-7; D: TRBD1; size: .; V: TRBV6-5
CDR3: CASTSLPAMNTEAFF; DNA: TGTGCCAGTACTAGCCTCCCGGCCATGAACACTGAAGCTTTCTTT; J: TRBJ1-1; D: .; size: once; V: TRBV19
CDR3: CASSVRFNQPQHF; DNA: TGTGCCAGCTCGGTTAGATTCAATCAGCCCCAGCATTTT; J: TRBJ1-5; D: .; size: .; V: TRBV2
CDR3: CASSSGQGYGYTF; DNA: TGTGCCAGCAGTTCGGGACAGGGGTATGGCTACACCTTC; J: TRBJ1-2; D: TRBD1; size: .; V: TRBV28
CDR3: CASSLDLRANEKLFF; DNA: TGTGCCAGCAGCTTAGACCTGCGGGCTAATGAAAAACTGTTTTTT; J: TRBJ1-4; D: .; size: .; V: TRBV5-4
CDR3: CASRTGITEAFF; DNA: TGTGCCAGCAGAACGGGGATCACTGAAGCTTTCTTT; J: TRBJ1-1; D: .; size: .; V: TRBV6-5
CDR3: CAWRGAEGFSYNEQFF; DNA: TGTGCCTGGAGGGGAGCGGAGGGATTCTCCTACAATGAGCAGTTCTTC; J: TRBJ2-1; D: .; size: .; V: TRBV30
CDR3: CASSRRDSGQGATGYGYTF; DNA: TGTGCCAGCAGCCGTAGGGACTCGGGACAGGGGGCCACGGGCTATGGCTACACCTTC; J: TRBJ1-2; D: TRBD1; size: .; V: TRBV11-2